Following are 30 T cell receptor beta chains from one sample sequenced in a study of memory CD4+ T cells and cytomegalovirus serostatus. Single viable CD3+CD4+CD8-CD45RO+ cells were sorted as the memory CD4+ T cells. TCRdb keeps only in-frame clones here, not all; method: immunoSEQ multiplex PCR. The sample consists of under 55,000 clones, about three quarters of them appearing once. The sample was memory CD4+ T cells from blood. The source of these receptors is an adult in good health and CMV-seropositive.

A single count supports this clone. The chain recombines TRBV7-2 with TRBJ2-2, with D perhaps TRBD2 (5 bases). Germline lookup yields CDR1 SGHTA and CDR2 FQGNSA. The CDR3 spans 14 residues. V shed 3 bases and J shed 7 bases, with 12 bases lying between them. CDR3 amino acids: CASSFKRDGGELFF. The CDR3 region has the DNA TGTGCCAGCAGCTTCAAGAGGGATGGCGGGGAGCTGTTTTTT.

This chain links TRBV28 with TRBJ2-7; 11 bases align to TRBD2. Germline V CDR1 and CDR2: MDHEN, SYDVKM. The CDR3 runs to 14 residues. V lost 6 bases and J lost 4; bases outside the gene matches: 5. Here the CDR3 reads CASRGGTSGYEQYF. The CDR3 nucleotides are TGTGCCAGCAGGGGGGGGACTAGCGGTTACGAGCAGTACTTC.

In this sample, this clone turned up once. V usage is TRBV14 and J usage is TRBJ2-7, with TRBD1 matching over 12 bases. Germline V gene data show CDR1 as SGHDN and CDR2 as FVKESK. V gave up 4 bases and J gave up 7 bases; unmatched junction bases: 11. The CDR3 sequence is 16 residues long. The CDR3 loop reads CASSPAWGQGAREQYF. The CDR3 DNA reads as TGTGCCAGCAGCCCGGCCTGGGGACAGGGGGCGAGGGAGCAGTACTTC.

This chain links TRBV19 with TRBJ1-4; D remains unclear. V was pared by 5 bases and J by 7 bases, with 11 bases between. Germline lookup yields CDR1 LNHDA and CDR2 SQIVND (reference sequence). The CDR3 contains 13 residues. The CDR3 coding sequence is TGTGCCAGTAGTCAGGTCCGAGGTGAAAAACTGTTTTTT. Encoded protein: CASSQVRGEKLFF.

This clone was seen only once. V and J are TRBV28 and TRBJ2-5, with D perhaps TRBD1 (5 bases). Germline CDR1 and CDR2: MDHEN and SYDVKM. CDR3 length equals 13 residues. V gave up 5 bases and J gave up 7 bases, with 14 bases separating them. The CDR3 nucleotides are TGTGCCAGCAGTGACAGTGTGCCGGGGACCCAGTACTTC. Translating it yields CASSDSVPGTQYF.

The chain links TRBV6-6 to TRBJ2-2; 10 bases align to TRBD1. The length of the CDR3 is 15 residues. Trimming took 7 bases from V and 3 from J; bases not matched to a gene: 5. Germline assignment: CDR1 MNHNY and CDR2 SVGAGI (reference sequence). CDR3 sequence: CASNMDRGDTGELFF. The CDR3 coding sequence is TGTGCCAGCAACATGGACAGGGGGGACACCGGGGAGCTGTTTTTT.

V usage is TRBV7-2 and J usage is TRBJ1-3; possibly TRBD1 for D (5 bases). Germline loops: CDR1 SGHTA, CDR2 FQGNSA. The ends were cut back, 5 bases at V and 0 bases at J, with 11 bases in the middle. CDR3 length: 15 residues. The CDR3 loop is CASSPTGDSGNTIYF. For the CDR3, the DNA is TGTGCCAGCAGCCCAACAGGCGACTCTGGAAACACCATATATTTT. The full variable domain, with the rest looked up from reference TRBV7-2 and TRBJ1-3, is GAGVSQSPSNKVTEKGKDVELRCDPISGHTALYWYRQSLGQGLEFLIYFQGNSAPDKSGLPSDRFSAERTGGSVSTLTIQRTQQEDSAVYLCASSPTGDSGNTIYFGEGSWLTVV.

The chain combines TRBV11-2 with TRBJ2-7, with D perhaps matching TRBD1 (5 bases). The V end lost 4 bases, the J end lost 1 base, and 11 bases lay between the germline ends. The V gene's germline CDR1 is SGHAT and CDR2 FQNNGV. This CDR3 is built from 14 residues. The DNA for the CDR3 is TGTGCCAGCAGCTCCGGACACTCTTCCTACGAGCAGTACTTC. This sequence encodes CASSSGHSSYEQYF.

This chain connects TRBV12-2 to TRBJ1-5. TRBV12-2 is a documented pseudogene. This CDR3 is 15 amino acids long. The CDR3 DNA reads TGTGCAAGTCGCCCCCCCCGATTAACCAATCAGCCCCAGCATTTT. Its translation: CASRPPRLTNQPQHF.

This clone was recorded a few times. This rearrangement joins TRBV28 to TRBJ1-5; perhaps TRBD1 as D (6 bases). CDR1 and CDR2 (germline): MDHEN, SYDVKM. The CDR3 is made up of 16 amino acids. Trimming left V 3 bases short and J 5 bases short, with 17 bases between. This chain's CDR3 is CASSFGPRGGDQPQHF. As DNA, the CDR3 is TGTGCCAGCAGTTTTGGGCCCAGGGGTGGGGATCAGCCCCAGCATTTT.

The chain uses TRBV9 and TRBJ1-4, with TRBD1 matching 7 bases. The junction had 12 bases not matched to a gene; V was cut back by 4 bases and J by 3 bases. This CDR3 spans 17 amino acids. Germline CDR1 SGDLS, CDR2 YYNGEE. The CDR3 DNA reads TGTGCCAGCAGCCTCGGACAGGCCTCCCCCGCTAATGAAAAACTGTTTTTT. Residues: CASSLGQASPANEKLFF.

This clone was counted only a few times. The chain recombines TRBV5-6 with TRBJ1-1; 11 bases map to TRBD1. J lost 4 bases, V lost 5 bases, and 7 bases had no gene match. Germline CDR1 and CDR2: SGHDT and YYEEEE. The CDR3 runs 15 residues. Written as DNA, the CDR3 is TGTGCCAGCAGACCCACCGGGACAGGGGGCACTGAAGCTTTCTTT. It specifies CASRPTGTGGTEAFF.

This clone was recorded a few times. CDR3 protein: CSAQGTYEQYF. The CDR3, as DNA: TGCAGTGCTCAGGGGACCTACGAGCAGTACTTC. The chain employs TRBV20-1 and TRBJ2-7, with D possibly TRBD1 on 6 matching bases. With 5 bases removed from V and 2 bases from J, the gap between germline ends came to 7 bases. CDR3 length: 11 residues. Germline CDR1 reads DFQATT; CDR2 reads SNEGSKA (reference sequence).

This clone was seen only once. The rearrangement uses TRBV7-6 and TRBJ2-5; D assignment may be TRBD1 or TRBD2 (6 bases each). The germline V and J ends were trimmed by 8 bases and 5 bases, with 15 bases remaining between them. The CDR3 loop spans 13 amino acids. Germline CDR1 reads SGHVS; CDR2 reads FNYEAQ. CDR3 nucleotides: TGTGCCAGCGTAGCGGTAGGGGGGGAGACCCAGTACTTC. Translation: CASVAVGGETQYF. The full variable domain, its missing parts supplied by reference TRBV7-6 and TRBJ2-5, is GAGVSQSPRYKVTKRGQDVALRCDPISGHVSLYWYRQALGQGPEFLTYFNYEAQQDKSGLPNDRFSAERPEGSISTLTIQRTEQRDSAMYRCASVAVGGETQYFGPGTRLLVL.

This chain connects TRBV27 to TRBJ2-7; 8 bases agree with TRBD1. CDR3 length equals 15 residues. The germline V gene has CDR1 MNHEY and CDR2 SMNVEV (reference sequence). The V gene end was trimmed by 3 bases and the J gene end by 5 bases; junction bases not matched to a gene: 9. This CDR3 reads CASSFAGTGRDEQYF. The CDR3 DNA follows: TGTGCCAGCAGTTTTGCCGGGACAGGCCGAGACGAGCAGTACTTC.

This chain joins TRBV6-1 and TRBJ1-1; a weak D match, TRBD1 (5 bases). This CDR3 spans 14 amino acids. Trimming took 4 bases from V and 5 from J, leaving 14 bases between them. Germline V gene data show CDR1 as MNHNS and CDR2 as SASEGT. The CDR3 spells CASSAREGWTEAFF. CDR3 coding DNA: TGTGCCAGCAGTGCTCGGGAGGGGTGGACTGAAGCTTTCTTT.

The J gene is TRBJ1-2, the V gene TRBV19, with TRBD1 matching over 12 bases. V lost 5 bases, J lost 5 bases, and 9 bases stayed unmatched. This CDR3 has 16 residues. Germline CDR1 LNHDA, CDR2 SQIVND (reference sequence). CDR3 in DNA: TGTGCCAGTAGTGCGACCGGGACAGGGGGCCTATATGGCTACACCTTC. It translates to CASSATGTGGLYGYTF. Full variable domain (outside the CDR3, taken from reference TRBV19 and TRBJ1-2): DGGITQSPKYLFRKEGQNVTLSCEQNLNHDAMYWYRQDPGQGLRLIYYSQIVNDFQKGDIAEGYSVSREKKESFPLTVTSAQKNPTAFYLCASSATGTGGLYGYTFGSGTRLTVV.

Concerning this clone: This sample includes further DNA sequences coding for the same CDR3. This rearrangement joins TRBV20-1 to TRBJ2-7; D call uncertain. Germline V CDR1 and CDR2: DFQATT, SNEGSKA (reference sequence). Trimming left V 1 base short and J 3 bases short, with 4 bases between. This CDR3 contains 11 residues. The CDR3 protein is CSARGGYEQYF. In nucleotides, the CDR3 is TGCAGTGCTAGAGGGGGCTACGAGCAGTACTTC.

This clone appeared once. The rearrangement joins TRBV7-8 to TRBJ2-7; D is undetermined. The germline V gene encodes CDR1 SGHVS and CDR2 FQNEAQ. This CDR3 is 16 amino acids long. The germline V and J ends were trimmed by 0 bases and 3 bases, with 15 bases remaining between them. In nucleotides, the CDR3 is TGTGCCAGCAGCTTAGCGCGATCAATCACCCGCTACGAGCAGTACTTC. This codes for CASSLARSITRYEQYF.

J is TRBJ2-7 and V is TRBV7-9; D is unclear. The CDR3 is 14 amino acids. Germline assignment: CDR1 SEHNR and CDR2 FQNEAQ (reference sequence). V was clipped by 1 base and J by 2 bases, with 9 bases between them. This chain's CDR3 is CASSLVASTYEQYF. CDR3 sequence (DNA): TGTGCCAGCAGCTTAGTGGCCAGCACCTACGAGCAGTACTTC.

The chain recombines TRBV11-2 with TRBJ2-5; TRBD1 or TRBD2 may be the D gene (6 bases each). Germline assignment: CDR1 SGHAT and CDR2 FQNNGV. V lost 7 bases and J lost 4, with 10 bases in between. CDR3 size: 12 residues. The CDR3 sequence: CASTGGVETQYF. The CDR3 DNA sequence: TGTGCCAGCACCGGGGGCGTAGAGACCCAGTACTTC.

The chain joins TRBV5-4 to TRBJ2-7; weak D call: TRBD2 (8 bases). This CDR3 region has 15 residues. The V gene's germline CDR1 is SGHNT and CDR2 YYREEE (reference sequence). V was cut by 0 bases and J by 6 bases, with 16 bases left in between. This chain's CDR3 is CASSLEGLAGGEQYF. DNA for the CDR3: TGTGCCAGCAGCTTGGAAGGACTAGCAGGGGGCGAGCAGTACTTC. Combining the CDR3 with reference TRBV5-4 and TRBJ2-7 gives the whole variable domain ETGVTQSPTHLIKTRGQQVTLRCSSQSGHNTVSWYQQALGQGPQFIFQYYREEENGRGNFPPRFSGLQFPNYSSELNVNALELDDSALYLCASSLEGLAGGEQYFGPGTRLTVT.

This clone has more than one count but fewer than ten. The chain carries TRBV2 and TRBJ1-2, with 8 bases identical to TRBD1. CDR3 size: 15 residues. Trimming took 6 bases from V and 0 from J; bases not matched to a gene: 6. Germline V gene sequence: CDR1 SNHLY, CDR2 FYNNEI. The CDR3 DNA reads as TGTGCCAGCAGGGGGGACAGGCTAGCTAACTATGGCTACACCTTC. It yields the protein CASRGDRLANYGYTF.

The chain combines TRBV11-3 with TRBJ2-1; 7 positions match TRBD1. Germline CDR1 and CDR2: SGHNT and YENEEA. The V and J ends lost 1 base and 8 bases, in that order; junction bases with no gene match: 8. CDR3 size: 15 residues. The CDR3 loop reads CASSLVSGGPDEQFF. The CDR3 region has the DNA TGTGCCAGCAGCTTAGTATCAGGGGGTCCTGATGAGCAGTTCTTC.

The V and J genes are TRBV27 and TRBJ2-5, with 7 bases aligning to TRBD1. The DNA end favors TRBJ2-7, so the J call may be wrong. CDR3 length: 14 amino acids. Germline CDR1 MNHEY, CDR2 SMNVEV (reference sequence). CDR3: CASSSDRNSYEQYF. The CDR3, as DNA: TGTGCCAGCAGTTCGGACAGGAATTCCTACGAGCAGTACTTC.

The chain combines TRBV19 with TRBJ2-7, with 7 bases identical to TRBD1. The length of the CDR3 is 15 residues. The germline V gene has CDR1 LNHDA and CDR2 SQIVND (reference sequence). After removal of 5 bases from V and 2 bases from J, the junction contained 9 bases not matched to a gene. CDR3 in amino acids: CASSSPGTATYEQYF. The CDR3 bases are TGTGCCAGTAGTTCTCCCGGGACAGCAACCTACGAGCAGTACTTC.

The CDR3 is CASRRGISTDTQYF. The CDR3 DNA reads TGTGCCAGTCGCAGGGGGATCAGCACAGATACGCAGTATTTT. This chain joins TRBV18 and TRBJ2-3; TRBD1 matches at 7 bases. With V trimmed by 9 bases and J by 0 bases, 6 bases remained unmatched. Germline V lookup: CDR1 KGHSH, CDR2 LQKENI. The CDR3 contains 14 residues.

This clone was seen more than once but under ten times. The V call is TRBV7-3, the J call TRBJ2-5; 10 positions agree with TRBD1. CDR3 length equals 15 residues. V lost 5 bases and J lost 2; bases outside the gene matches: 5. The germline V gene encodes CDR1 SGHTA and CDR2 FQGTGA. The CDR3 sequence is CASSRGTGVQETQYF. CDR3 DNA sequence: TGTGCCAGCAGCCGAGGGACAGGGGTACAAGAGACCCAGTACTTC.

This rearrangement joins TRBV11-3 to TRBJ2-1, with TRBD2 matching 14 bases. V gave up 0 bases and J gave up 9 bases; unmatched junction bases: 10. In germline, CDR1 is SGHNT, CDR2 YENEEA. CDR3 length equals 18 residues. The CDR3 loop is CASSLEGGTSGGRGEQFF. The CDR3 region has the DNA TGTGCCAGCAGCTTAGAGGGGGGGACTAGCGGGGGACGCGGTGAGCAGTTCTTC.

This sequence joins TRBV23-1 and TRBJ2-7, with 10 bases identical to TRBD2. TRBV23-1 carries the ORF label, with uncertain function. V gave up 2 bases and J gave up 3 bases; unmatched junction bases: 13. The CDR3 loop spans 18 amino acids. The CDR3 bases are TGCGCCAGCAGTCAAACTAGCGGGGACTTTTCAGGAATCTACGAGCAGTACTTC. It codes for CASSQTSGDFSGIYEQYF.